A single sample gave rise to the 19 T cell receptor beta chains below, sequenced in a study of chemoradiotherapy in HPV16-positive cancers. Only in-frame clones appear in the TCRdb table, and some are missing; sequencing was by immunoSEQ multiplex PCR. Seen here are roughly 40,000 clones, under 80% observed once, and the top ten hold 4.5% to 6.5%. The sequences come from blood, collected from a patient who underwent chemoradiotherapy. The receptor set was obtained from a human donor with HPV-associated anogenital cancer.

This chain connects TRBV5-1 to TRBJ1-4; D may be TRBD1 (5 bases). Trimming cost V 0 bases and J 0 bases, with 6 bases left between them. CDR3 size: 15 residues. Germline-derived CDR1 and CDR2 are SGHRS and YFSETQ. This CDR3 reads CASSLARATNEKLFF. The CDR3 DNA reads TGCGCCAGCAGCTTGGCCAGGGCAACTAATGAAAAACTGTTTTTT.

This clone was detected only once. The rearrangement uses TRBV2 and TRBJ2-2; no clear D gene. Trimming took 2 bases from V and 1 from J, leaving 5 bases between them. CDR1 is SNHLY, CDR2 FYNNEI, per germline. This CDR3 is built from 14 residues. The CDR3 region is CASSEQENTGELFF. The CDR3, as DNA: TGTGCCAGCAGTGAACAGGAGAACACCGGGGAGCTGTTTTTT.

This clone has only a few counts. This CDR3 reads CASSASGTVNSPLHF. CDR3 nucleotides: TGTGCCAGCAGCGCATCCGGGACAGTTAATTCACCCCTCCACTTT. The rearrangement uses TRBV5-5 and TRBJ1-6; TRBD1 matches at 7 bases. Germline lookup yields CDR1 SGHKS and CDR2 YYEKEE (reference sequence). V shed 4 bases, J shed 6 bases, and the junction held 7 bases outside the gene matches. The CDR3 has 15 amino acids.

This clone was seen just once. The chain employs TRBV7-2 and TRBJ1-2; perhaps TRBD1 as D (6 bases). The V and J ends lost 3 bases and 8 bases respectively, with 19 bases between them. The germline V gene has CDR1 SGHTA and CDR2 FQGNSA. The CDR3 has 15 residues. The chain's CDR3 is CASSFLMTGPQGYTF. The CDR3 nucleotides are TGTGCCAGCAGCTTCTTAATGACAGGCCCGCAGGGCTACACCTTC.

The chain is built from TRBV12-5 and TRBJ2-1, with 11 nucleotides matching TRBD2. V shed 0 bases and J 8 bases; nucleotides not matched to a gene: 6. CDR1 and CDR2 from the germline V gene are LGHNT and FRNRAP. The CDR3 sequence is 16 residues long. The CDR3, as DNA: TGTGCTAGTGGTTTGGTACTTAGCGGGGGGGCCCATGAGCAGTTCTTC. As protein: CASGLVLSGGAHEQFF.

This chain joins TRBV7-2 and TRBJ1-1; TRBD1 aligns across 10 bases. The junction had 12 bases not matched to a gene; V was cut back by 5 bases and J by 0 bases. CDR3 length equals 18 residues. Germline CDR1 and CDR2: SGHTA and FQGNSA. Written as DNA, the CDR3 is TGTGCCAGCAGCCCGGGACGCGGACAGGGGGTTATGAACACTGAAGCTTTCTTT. Protein sequence: CASSPGRGQGVMNTEAFF.

The V call is TRBV7-9, the J call TRBJ1-3, with 7 bases identical to TRBD1. V dropped 5 bases and J dropped 2; count of bases not matched to a gene: 6. CDR1 and CDR2 (germline): SEHNR, FQNEAQ (reference sequence). The CDR3 extends over 15 amino acids. The CDR3 here is CASSPTGITGNTIYF. CDR3 sequence (DNA): TGTGCCAGCAGCCCGACAGGGATTACTGGAAACACCATATATTTT.

The rearrangement links TRBV29-1 to TRBJ2-7; D gene unclear. Trimming took 0 bases from V and 3 from J, leaving 15 bases between them. Looked up from germline, CDR1 is SQVTM and CDR2 is ANQGSEA. The CDR3 length is 15 residues. CDR3 loop: CSVEDRTSGYYEQYF. The CDR3 nucleotides are TGCAGCGTTGAAGATAGAACCTCCGGTTACTACGAGCAGTACTTC.

The chain links TRBV7-6 to TRBJ2-1, with a weak D call TRBD1 (6 bases). Germline lookup yields CDR1 SGHVS and CDR2 FNYEAQ. The CDR3 runs 13 residues. The V and J ends lost 1 base and 7 bases respectively, with 8 bases between them. Written as DNA, the CDR3 is TGTGCCAGCAGCTTAGAGAGGGGGAATGAGCAGTTCTTC. Translating it yields CASSLERGNEQFF.

The J gene is TRBJ1-6, the V gene TRBV6-1; no reliable D call. V was clipped by 7 bases and J by 7 bases, with 17 bases between them. Germline loops: CDR1 MNHNS, CDR2 SASEGT. This CDR3 has 15 residues. Written as DNA, the CDR3 is TGTGCCAGCATCGAATTAGTAGGTTTCAATTCACCCCTCCACTTT. Translation gives CASIELVGFNSPLHF.

This clone was seen a handful of times. V gene TRBV14 combines with J gene TRBJ2-2; no clear D. The CDR3 totals 14 residues. Germline loops: CDR1 SGHDN, CDR2 FVKESK. The V end was cut by 4 bases, the J end by 0 bases, with 6 bases between. CDR3 sequence (DNA): TGTGCCAGCAGCCCAGGCCCGAACACCGGGGAGCTGTTTTTT. This translates into CASSPGPNTGELFF.

The genes are TRBV5-5 and TRBJ1-1, with 8 positions matching TRBD1. J lost 1 base, V lost 1 base, and 0 bases had no gene match. The CDR3 sequence is 14 residues long. The germline V gene has CDR1 SGHKS and CDR2 YYEKEE (reference sequence). The CDR3 DNA follows: TGTGCCAGCAGCTTGCAGGGGGCGAACACTGAAGCTTTCTTT. It translates to CASSLQGANTEAFF. The whole variable domain, remainder taken from reference TRBV5-5 and TRBJ1-1, is DAGVTQSPTHLIKTRGQQVTLRCSPISGHKSVSWYQQVLGQGPQFIFQYYEKEERGRGNFPDRFSARQFPNYSSELNVNALLLGDSALYLCASSLQGANTEAFFGQGTRLTVV.

The chain employs TRBV7-3 and TRBJ1-5; a possible D gene is TRBD1 (6 bases). Trimming removed 5 bases from V and 4 bases from J, with 9 bases in between. This CDR3 comprises 13 residues. In germline, CDR1 is SGHTA, CDR2 FQGTGA. The CDR3 DNA sequence: TGTGCCAGCAGCCGGACAGATAATCAGCCCCAGCATTTT. The encoded protein is CASSRTDNQPQHF.

This sequence joins TRBV9 and TRBJ1-3, with D possibly TRBD1 on 5 matching bases. The V gene's germline CDR1 is SGDLS and CDR2 YYNGEE. Trimming removed 3 bases from V and 7 bases from J, with 11 bases in between. This CDR3 contains 13 residues. The DNA for the CDR3 is TGTGCCAGCAGCGATGGGGGGATGAACACCATATATTTT. It is translated as CASSDGGMNTIYF.

The chain joins TRBV19 to TRBJ2-3; the match to TRBD2 covers 9 bases. Trimming cost V 3 bases and J 0 bases; bases outside gene matches: 10. Per germline, CDR1 LNHDA and CDR2 SQIVND (reference sequence). The CDR3 contains 18 residues. CDR3 amino acids: CASSIDSLAGVSTDTQYF. Here the CDR3 DNA reads TGTGCCAGTAGTATCGACTCCTTAGCGGGGGTTAGCACAGATACGCAGTATTTT. Drawing the rest from reference TRBV19 and TRBJ2-3, the complete variable domain is DGGITQSPKYLFRKEGQNVTLSCEQNLNHDAMYWYRQDPGQGLRLIYYSQIVNDFQKGDIAEGYSVSREKKESFPLTVTSAQKNPTAFYLCASSIDSLAGVSTDTQYFGPGTRLTVL.

The chain links TRBV25-1 to TRBJ2-3, with D perhaps matching TRBD2 (5 bases). CDR3 length equals 17 residues. V lost 3 bases and J 2 bases, leaving 18 bases between the germline ends. Germline values: CDR1 MGHDK, CDR2 SYGVNS. The CDR3 sequence: CASSEGDSGWATDTQYF. The CDR3 nucleotides are TGTGCCAGCAGTGAGGGAGATTCGGGGTGGGCCACAGATACGCAGTATTTT.

This clone was counted only a few times. This sequence joins TRBV11-2 and TRBJ1-1; D not resolved. The germline V gene encodes CDR1 SGHAT and CDR2 FQNNGV. The CDR3 length is 13 residues. V lost 5 bases, J lost 5 bases, and 12 bases lay in between. The CDR3: CASSPQAGTEAFF. The CDR3, as DNA: TGTGCCAGCAGCCCCCAGGCGGGTACTGAAGCTTTCTTT.

This chain connects TRBV2 to TRBJ2-2; 7 bases match TRBD1. CDR1 SNHLY and CDR2 FYNNEI come from the germline V gene. This CDR3 spans 14 amino acids. V lost 7 bases and J lost 4; bases outside the gene matches: 6. The CDR3 DNA is TGTGCCAGCAAGGAACAGGGGCCCACCGGGGAGCTGTTTTTT. As protein: CASKEQGPTGELFF.

This clone was seen a few times. The chain uses TRBV27 and TRBJ1-5, with a weak D call TRBD1 (6 bases). Germline lookup yields CDR1 MNHEY and CDR2 SMNVEV (reference sequence). CDR3 size: 16 residues. With 6 bases removed from V and 0 bases from J, the gap between germline ends came to 15 bases. This chain's CDR3 is CASSPRQVPSNQPQHF. For the CDR3, the DNA is TGTGCCAGCAGCCCGAGACAGGTGCCTAGCAATCAGCCCCAGCATTTT.